This TCR beta chain stems from a study of T cells after yellow fever vaccination. For this clonotype: What it binds is unknown.

Findings and limits, study-wide: Among all clonotypes, a small share was observed in both CD4 and CD8 compartments.

V was pared by 4 bases and J by 4 bases, with 18 bases between. Germline CDR1 reads LGHNA; CDR2 reads YNFKEQ. This CDR3 is built from 16 residues. TCR cDNA, made by 5'RACE template switching, carried an added universal primer site and UMIs. TCRdb independently ran MiXCR on the 5' RACE reads; one entry per CDR3 protein. The data hold about 74,000 distinct CDR3 sequences, with approximately 7% observed a single time. Source: CD8+ T cells sorted from PBMCs, taken 4 to 6 days after the first yellow fever vaccination. This TCR was sampled from a man between 18 and 29 years old who received the YFV17D yellow fever vaccine. V is TRBV4-2 and J is TRBJ2-3; a weak D match, TRBD2 (5 bases). CDR3 in DNA: TGTGCCAGCAGCCCCGCGCCGGGAATAGCCGCAGATACGCAGTATTTT. This codes for CASSPAPGIAADTQYF.